This is a list of T cell receptor beta chains from one sample in a study of shared clonotypes between healthy human individuals. Some clones are missing from TCRdb's copy, which holds only in-frame ones; the method was immunoSEQ multiplex PCR. The repertoire includes millions of clones, over 85% of them detected once, and over 0.12% sits in the top ten. Material for sequencing was naive CD4+ T cells sorted from blood. The source is a man aged 18 to 35 in good health. Both conserved end residues are trimmed from each CDR3. Each record gives: V gene, clone size, CDR3 length, CDR3 protein. Clone sizes are given selectively: once, few, many, or a class where the clone is expanded.

v_gene: TRBV5-1
abundance: -
len: 14
CDR3aa: ASSLRAGTSTDTQY

v_gene: TRBV7-2
abundance: -
len: 13
CDR3aa: ASSLMGNAYNEQF

v_gene: TRBV30
abundance: few
len: 13
CDR3aa: AWSVHSGVNTEAF

v_gene: TRBV2
abundance: -
len: 10
CDR3aa: ASSERGGGYT

v_gene: TRBV7-2
abundance: -
len: 13
CDR3aa: ASSWAGTSSDEQF

v_gene: TRBV2
abundance: -
len: 12
CDR3aa: AITRDISGNTIY

v_gene: TRBV7-8
abundance: -
len: 12
CDR3aa: ASSFATGRAEQY

v_gene: TRBV6-4
abundance: -
len: 18
CDR3aa: ASSDSLIPLSAGVSNEQF

v_gene: TRBV9
abundance: -
len: 12
CDR3aa: ASSDGQALKTTF

v_gene: TRBV9
abundance: -
len: 13
CDR3aa: ASSVELAGDNEQF

v_gene: TRBV9
abundance: -
len: 13
CDR3aa: ASSLWVQSYNEQF

v_gene: TRBV5-1
abundance: -
len: 10
CDR3aa: ASSLLDSPLH

v_gene: TRBV20-1
abundance: -
len: 9
CDR3aa: SAMGGYGYT

v_gene: TRBV7-8
abundance: -
len: 11
CDR3aa: ASSLGRVNEQF

v_gene: TRBV6-1
abundance: -
len: 14
CDR3aa: ASSEAMGGGYPEAF

v_gene: TRBV10-2
abundance: -
len: 12
CDR3aa: ASRRDLIGNEQF

v_gene: TRBV11-2
abundance: -
len: 12
CDR3aa: ASSTTQVVGEQF

v_gene: TRBV6-1
abundance: -
len: 13
CDR3aa: ASIPDGTGSYEQY

v_gene: TRBV30
abundance: -
len: 11
CDR3aa: AWSGQLQETQY

v_gene: TRBV10-1
abundance: once
len: 13
CDR3aa: ASSESGTSGNEQF

v_gene: TRBV6-1
abundance: few
len: 13
CDR3aa: ASSEQGTMNTEAF

v_gene: TRBV5-1
abundance: -
len: 14
CDR3aa: ASSLTGTGFEETQY

v_gene: TRBV5-6
abundance: -
len: 12
CDR3aa: ASSPKSGEVGYT

v_gene: TRBV29-1
abundance: -
len: 11
CDR3aa: SVATGSGNTIY

v_gene: TRBV19
abundance: -
len: 11
CDR3aa: ASSTDNRQGYT

v_gene: TRBV5-1
abundance: -
len: 12
CDR3aa: ASSSDTLEETQY

v_gene: TRBV5-4
abundance: few
len: 11
CDR3aa: ASSVDGARGYT

v_gene: TRBV10-3
abundance: -
len: 12
CDR3aa: AITQAGDQYEQY

v_gene: TRBV5-1
abundance: -
len: 14
CDR3aa: ASSYRTHRSQETQY

v_gene: TRBV7-2
abundance: -
len: 11
CDR3aa: ASSLDYGRGAF

v_gene: TRBV5-1
abundance: -
len: 14
CDR3aa: ASSLGSDGAQETQY

v_gene: TRBV2
abundance: once
len: 11
CDR3aa: ASREGQVNEQF

v_gene: TRBV7-8
abundance: few
len: 13
CDR3aa: ASSLEGTDNQPQH

v_gene: TRBV7-2
abundance: -
len: 11
CDR3aa: ASSGRGEEKLF

v_gene: TRBV7-2
abundance: once
len: 15
CDR3aa: ASSLIPTGNANYGYT

v_gene: TRBV5-1
abundance: -
len: 12
CDR3aa: ASSSDRGLWGYT

v_gene: TRBV5-8
abundance: -
len: 13
CDR3aa: ASSSFGRGHETQY

v_gene: TRBV6-6
abundance: -
len: 12
CDR3aa: ASSTTSRTGRTF

v_gene: TRBV5-1
abundance: -
len: 14
CDR3aa: ASSPGGGATNEKLF

v_gene: TRBV2
abundance: -
len: 12
CDR3aa: ASRQRGNTGELF

v_gene: TRBV7-6
abundance: once
len: 9
CDR3aa: ASSAGTREY

v_gene: TRBV9
abundance: -
len: 13
CDR3aa: ASSTPGSLNTEAF

v_gene: TRBV28
abundance: -
len: 14
CDR3aa: ASSSRTGPFTGELF

v_gene: TRBV5-1
abundance: -
len: 15
CDR3aa: ASSSQSSGAVTDTQY

v_gene: TRBV14
abundance: once
len: 11
CDR3aa: ASSQGTSGKLF

v_gene: TRBV4-1
abundance: -
len: 13
CDR3aa: ASSQGRQGYNGYT

v_gene: TRBV7-3
abundance: -
len: 13
CDR3aa: ASSPTGSEPDTQY

v_gene: TRBV12-5
abundance: -
len: 14
CDR3aa: ASGLGDIYLTDTQY

v_gene: TRBV27
abundance: -
len: 16
CDR3aa: ASSSPGKTGGLGYGYT

v_gene: TRBV5-6
abundance: -
len: 15
CDR3aa: ASNLMGTGYSNQPQH

v_gene: TRBV18
abundance: -
len: 14
CDR3aa: ASSPATTRATDTQY

v_gene: TRBV12-1
abundance: once
len: 17
CDR3aa: ASSFTVASSGTNTGELF

v_gene: TRBV4-2
abundance: -
len: 15
CDR3aa: ASSFPHIFGDTDTQY

v_gene: TRBV7-2
abundance: -
len: 13
CDR3aa: ASSLTIAGPYEQY

v_gene: TRBV7-2
abundance: -
len: 10
CDR3aa: ASSSPTDTQY

v_gene: TRBV2
abundance: -
len: 12
CDR3aa: ASRRDRGGDTQY

v_gene: TRBV18
abundance: -
len: 11
CDR3aa: ASSHPGTDTQY